These T cell receptor beta chains were read from a single sample in a study of T cells expressing NK-cell markers. TCRdb re-called the 5' RACE reads; every CDR3 protein appears as one record, without DNA. Its clone listing holds 300,000 to 500,000 distinct CDR3 sequences. Sequenced input: blood T cells: a sorted CD56 or NKG2C T cell subset, CD4+ or CD8+ T cells, or bulk PBMC T cells (not recorded which). The receptors were sampled from a woman aged 45-65 years in good health. The CDR3 runs from the conserved cysteine through the conserved F or W.

>TRBV25-1|TRBJ2-5
CATGGTSQETQYF
>TRBV12-3/TRBV12-4|TRBJ1-3
CASSSVPNTIYF
>TRBV24-1|TRBJ2-6
CATSDYEGQGEERANVLTF
>TRBV2|TRBJ2-5
CASSEDLGGYQYF
>TRBV4-2|TRBJ2-6
CASSQVLGRGSGANVLTF
>TRBV19|TRBJ1-1
CASRDRRRYPEAFF
>TRBV4-1|TRBJ1-4
CASSQGAQAKKLFF
>TRBV18|TRBJ1-1
CASSPTGQNTEAFF
>TRBV20-1|TRBJ2-1
CSGGGEGPNEQFF
>TRBV5-1|TRBJ2-2
CASSRLTGETGELFF
>TRBV15|TRBJ2-2
CATAGTGLTRELFF
>TRBV29-1|TRBJ2-5
CSATSGREETQYF
>TRBV10-3|TRBJ2-7
CAISEGRGQGVGEQYF
>TRBV20-1|TRBJ2-5
CSARGLAGEGPETQYF
>TRBV5-6|TRBJ2-3
CASSSGDRASTDTQYF
>TRBV30|TRBJ2-2
CAWPGGRGRTGELFF
>TRBV5-1|TRBJ2-2
CASSLGPTNTGELFF
>TRBV7-2|TRBJ2-1
CASSLASANEQFF
>TRBV7-7|TRBJ2-5
CASSSDGPKETQYF
>TRBV12-3/TRBV12-4|TRBJ2-7
CASSPVGLAGYEQYF
>TRBV7-2|TRBJ2-7
CASGLAAPSSYEQYF
>TRBV4-1|TRBJ2-2
CASSQSLGSYDGELFF
>TRBV11-2|TRBJ2-2
CASSSLRLAGRGELFF
>TRBV24-1|TRBJ2-1
CATSDRDSSYNEQFF
>TRBV5-5|TRBJ2-5
CASSLAGSRTQYF
>TRBV7-6|TRBJ2-1
CASSLAQSVFEQFF
>TRBV7-6|TRBJ1-4
CASSSGGNNEKLFF
>TRBV6-5|TRBJ1-2
CATSGAPGYGYTF
>TRBV7-3|TRBJ2-1
CASTWAGQGHNEQFF
>TRBV7-9|TRBJ2-4
CASSLGTGTKNIQYF
>TRBV7-3|TRBJ2-1
CASSPTGTSITNEQFF